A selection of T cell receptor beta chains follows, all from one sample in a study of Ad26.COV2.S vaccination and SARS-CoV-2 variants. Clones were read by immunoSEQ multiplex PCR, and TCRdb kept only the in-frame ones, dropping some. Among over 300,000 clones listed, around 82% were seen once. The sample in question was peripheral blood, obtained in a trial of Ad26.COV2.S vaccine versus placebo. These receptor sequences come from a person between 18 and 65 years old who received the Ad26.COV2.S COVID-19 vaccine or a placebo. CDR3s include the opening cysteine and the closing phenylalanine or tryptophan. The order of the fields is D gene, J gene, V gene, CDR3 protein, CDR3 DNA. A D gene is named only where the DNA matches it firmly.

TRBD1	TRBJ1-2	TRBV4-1	CASSPSTGNYGYTF	TGCGCCAGCAGCCCCTCGACAGGGAACTATGGCTACACCTTC
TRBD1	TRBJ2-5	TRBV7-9	CASNRDSWEPGETQYF	TGTGCCAGCAACCGGGACAGTTGGGAACCGGGAGAGACCCAGTACTTC
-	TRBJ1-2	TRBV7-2	CASSLQGSHGYTF	TGTGCCAGCAGCTTGCAGGGGTCGCATGGCTACACCTTC
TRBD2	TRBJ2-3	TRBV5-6	CASSTRLAGSTDTQYF	TGTGCCAGCAGCACCCGACTAGCGGGAAGCACAGATACGCAGTATTTT
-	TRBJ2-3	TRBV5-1	CASSLIRGSGTDTQYF	TGCGCCAGCAGCCTAATACGGGGGTCTGGCACAGATACGCAGTATTTT
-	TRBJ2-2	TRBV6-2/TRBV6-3	CASSSLNTGELFF	TGTGCCAGCAGTTCCCTGAACACCGGGGAGCTGTTTTTT
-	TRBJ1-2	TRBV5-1	CASSDPNGGHGGYTF	TGCGCCAGCAGCGATCCAAACGGGGGGCACGGTGGCTACACCTTC
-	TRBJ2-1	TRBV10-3	CAIRASAGGDEEQFF	TGTGCCATCAGGGCTAGCGCAGGGGGGGACGAGGAGCAGTTCTTC
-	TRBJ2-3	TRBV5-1	CASSSGTNSGDTQYF	TGCGCCAGCAGCTCCGGGACCAACTCGGGAGATACGCAGTATTTT
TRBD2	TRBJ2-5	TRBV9	CASSDTSGGLDQYF	TGTGCCAGCAGCGACACTAGCGGGGGGCTCGACCAGTACTTC
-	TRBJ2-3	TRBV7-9	CASSLPQVEADTQYF	TGTGCCAGCAGCTTACCACAGGTTGAAGCAGATACGCAGTATTTT
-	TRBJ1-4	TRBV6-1	CASSANLVLPGQLEKLFF	TGTGCCAGCAGTGCCAACCTAGTTTTACCGGGACAACTGGAAAAACTGTTTTTT
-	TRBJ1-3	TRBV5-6	CASSPDFSGNTIYF	TGTGCCAGCAGCCCGGACTTCTCTGGAAACACCATATATTTT
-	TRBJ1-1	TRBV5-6	CASSLGPENTEAFF	TGTGCCAGCAGCTTGGGTCCGGAGAACACTGAAGCTTTCTTT
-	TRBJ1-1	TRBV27	CASSPEPWTDLNTEAFF	TGTGCCAGCAGTCCAGAACCCTGGACAGACCTTAACACTGAAGCTTTCTTT
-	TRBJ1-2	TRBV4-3	CASSLQGEYYGYTF	TGCGCCAGCAGCCTACAGGGCGAGTACTATGGCTACACCTTC
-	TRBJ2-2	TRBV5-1	CASSTGGHDTGELFF	TGCGCCAGCTCTACCGGAGGGCATGACACCGGGGAGCTGTTTTTT
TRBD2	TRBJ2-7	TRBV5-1	CASSLLAGGDYEQYF	TGCGCCAGCAGTTTGCTAGCGGGGGGCGACTACGAGCAGTACTTC
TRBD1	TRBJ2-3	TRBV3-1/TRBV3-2	CASSLEITGTGGPDTQYF	TGTGCCAGCAGCCTTGAAATAACCGGGACAGGGGGACCAGATACGCAGTATTTT